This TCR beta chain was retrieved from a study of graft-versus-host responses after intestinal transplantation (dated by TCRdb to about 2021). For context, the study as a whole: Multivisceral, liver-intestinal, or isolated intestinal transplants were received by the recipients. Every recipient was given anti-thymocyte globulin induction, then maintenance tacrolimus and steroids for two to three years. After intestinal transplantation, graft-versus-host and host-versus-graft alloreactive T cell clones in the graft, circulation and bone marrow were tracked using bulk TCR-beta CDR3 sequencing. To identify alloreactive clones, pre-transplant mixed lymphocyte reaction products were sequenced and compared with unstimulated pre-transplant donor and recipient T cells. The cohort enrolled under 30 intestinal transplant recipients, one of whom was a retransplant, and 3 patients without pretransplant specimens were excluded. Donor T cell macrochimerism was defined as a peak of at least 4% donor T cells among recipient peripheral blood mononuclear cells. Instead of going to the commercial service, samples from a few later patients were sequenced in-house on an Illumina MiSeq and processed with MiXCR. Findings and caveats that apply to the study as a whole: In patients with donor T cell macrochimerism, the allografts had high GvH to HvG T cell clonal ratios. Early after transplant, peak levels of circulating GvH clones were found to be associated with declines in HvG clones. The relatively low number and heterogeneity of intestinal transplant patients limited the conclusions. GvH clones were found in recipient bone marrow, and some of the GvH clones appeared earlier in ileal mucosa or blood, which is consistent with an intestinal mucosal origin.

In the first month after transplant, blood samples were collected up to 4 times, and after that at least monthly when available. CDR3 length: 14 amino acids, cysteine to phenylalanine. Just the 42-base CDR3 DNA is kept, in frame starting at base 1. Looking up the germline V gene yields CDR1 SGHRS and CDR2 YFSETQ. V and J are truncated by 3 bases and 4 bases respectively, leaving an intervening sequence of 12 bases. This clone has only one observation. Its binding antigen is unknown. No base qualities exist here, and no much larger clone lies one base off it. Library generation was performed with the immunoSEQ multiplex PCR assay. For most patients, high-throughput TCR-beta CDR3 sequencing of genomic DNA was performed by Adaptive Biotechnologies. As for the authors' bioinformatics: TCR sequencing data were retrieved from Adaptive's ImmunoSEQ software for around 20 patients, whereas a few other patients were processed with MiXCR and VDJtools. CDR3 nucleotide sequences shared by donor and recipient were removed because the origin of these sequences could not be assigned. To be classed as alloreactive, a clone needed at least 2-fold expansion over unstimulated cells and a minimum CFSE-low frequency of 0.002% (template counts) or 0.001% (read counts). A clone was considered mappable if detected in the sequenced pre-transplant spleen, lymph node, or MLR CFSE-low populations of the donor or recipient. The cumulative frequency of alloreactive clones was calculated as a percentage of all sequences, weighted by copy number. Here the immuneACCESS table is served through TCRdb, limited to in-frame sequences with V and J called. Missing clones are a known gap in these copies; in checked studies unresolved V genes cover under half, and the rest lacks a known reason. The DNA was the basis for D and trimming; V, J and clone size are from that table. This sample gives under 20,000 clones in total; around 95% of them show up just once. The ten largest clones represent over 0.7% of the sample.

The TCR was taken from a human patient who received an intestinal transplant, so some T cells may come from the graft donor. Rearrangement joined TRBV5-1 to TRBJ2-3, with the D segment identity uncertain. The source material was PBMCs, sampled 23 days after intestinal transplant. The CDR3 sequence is CASSSSSSADTQYF. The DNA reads TGCGCCAGCAGCTCCTCATCGTCCGCAGATACGCAGTATTTT.